This T cell receptor beta chain was retrieved from a study of T cell responses to AZD1222 COVID-19 vaccine. Assay: immunoSEQ multiplex PCR; the TCRdb copy retains only in-frame clones and omits some. The sample shows 100,000 to 150,000 clones, around nine tenths of them seen only once. A remark on this clone: Its antigen is not known.

This CDR3 contains 15 residues. V was cut by 2 bases and J by 0 bases, with 10 bases left in between. Germline-derived CDR1 and CDR2 are KGHSH and LQKENI. Study-wide findings and caveats: Sampled repertoires all dated from after the peak T cell response. The sample set comprised mostly white British donors with more females, and clonal diversity was possibly underestimated. CD4 TCRs covered the whole spike, strongest at regions 160-218 and 743-854. Seropositive status at baseline applied to only five or six AZD1222 recipients.

The chain links TRBV18 to TRBJ1-1, with no clear D. The material sequenced was peripheral blood, taken on day 0 of AZD1222 vaccination. This receptor was obtained from an adult in good health. CDR3 nucleotide sequence: TGTGCCAGCTCACCAGGATCAGCAATGAACACTGAAGCTTTCTTT. Its translation: CASSPGSAMNTEAFF.